This T cell receptor beta chain was captured in a study of cytotoxic CD8 clonotypes in ibrutinib-treated CLL. In the study overall: Of the patients, about 12 were relapsed/refractory, some 15 treatment-naive and about 17 IGHV unmutated.

V lost 7 bases and J lost 5; bases outside the gene matches: 10. The CDR3 covers 14 residues. CDR1 and CDR2 (germline): LNHDA, SQIVND (reference sequence). The protocol was immunoSEQ multiplex PCR, while the TCRdb copy is restricted to in-frame clones and leaves out a portion. Of over 110,000 clones in the sample, around 93% were seen once. This TCR was sampled from a human donor with chronic lymphocytic leukemia. The sequences come from PBMCs, collected after 12 months of ibrutinib treatment. This chain connects TRBV19 to TRBJ2-5; TRBD2 matches at 7 bases. Written as DNA, the CDR3 is TGTGCCAGTACCCTAGGACTAGGGGTCGAGACCCAGTACTTC. This translates into CASTLGLGVETQYF. Combining the CDR3 with reference TRBV19 and TRBJ2-5 gives the whole variable domain DGGITQSPKYLFRKEGQNVTLSCEQNLNHDAMYWYRQDPGQGLRLIYYSQIVNDFQKGDIAEGYSVSREKKESFPLTVTSAQKNPTAFYLCASTLGLGVETQYFGPGTRLLVL.